These 20 T cell receptor beta chains share one sample of origin, sequenced in a study of OX40 agonist ivuxolimab in advanced cancers. Sequencing used immunoSEQ multiplex PCR; TCRdb keeps in-frame clones, though not all of them. The sample has about 95,000 clones, about 85% seen once. Sequenced material: CD4+ or CD8+ T cells sorted from blood, taken in a trial of the OX40 agonist ivuxolimab. These receptors originate from an adult with an advanced solid tumor such as melanoma, head and neck, liver or kidney cancer.

The gene calls are TRBV28 and TRBJ1-1; D gene ambiguous. The CDR3 covers 12 residues. V lost 4 bases and J lost 0, with 3 bases in between. Looked up from germline, CDR1 is MDHEN and CDR2 is SYDVKM. This chain's CDR3 is CASSSMNTEAFF. The CDR3 coding sequence is TGTGCCAGCAGTTCAATGAACACTGAAGCTTTCTTT.

The V gene is TRBV19, the J gene TRBJ1-1, with D maybe TRBD1 (5 bases). The ends were cut back, 7 bases at V and 10 bases at J, with 19 bases in the middle. The CDR3 runs 13 residues. Looked up from germline, CDR1 is LNHDA and CDR2 is SQIVND (reference sequence). CDR3: CASIDLGGGRAFF. In nucleotides, the CDR3 is TGTGCCAGTATCGACCTTGGGGGTGGTAGAGCTTTCTTT.

This clone was detected only once. The J gene is TRBJ2-1, the V gene TRBV19; possibly TRBD2 for D (7 bases). This CDR3 has 16 residues. CDR1 is LNHDA and CDR2 is SQIVND in the germline V gene (reference sequence). With 8 bases removed from V and 0 bases from J, the gap between germline ends came to 17 bases. CDR3 nucleotides: TGTGCCAGTGGGGGGGCGACAGGTGACTCCTACAATGAGCAGTTCTTC. Its translation is CASGGATGDSYNEQFF.

The CDR3 region has the DNA TGTGCCAGCAGTTTTTTGAGGGCGGGAGACCCCTACGAGCAGTACTTC. Translation gives CASSFLRAGDPYEQYF. This chain links TRBV2 with TRBJ2-7, with 7 positions matching TRBD2. The V gene's germline CDR1 is SNHLY and CDR2 FYNNEI. This CDR3 has 16 residues. V shed 5 bases and J 2 bases; nucleotides not matched to a gene: 12.

This chain links TRBV5-1 with TRBJ2-1; D is possibly TRBD2 (6 bases). Deletions cut 2 bases from V and 0 bases from J, with 6 bases between. The length of the CDR3 is 14 residues. Germline CDR1 SGHRS, CDR2 YFSETQ. CDR3 DNA: TGCGCCAGCAGCTTCGGGAGCTCCTACAATGAGCAGTTCTTC. Translating it yields CASSFGSSYNEQFF.

The chain combines TRBV28 with TRBJ1-1; 7 nucleotides match TRBD1. The germline V gene has CDR1 MDHEN and CDR2 SYDVKM. The ends lost 5 bases at V and 4 bases at J; junction bases unmatched: 4. This CDR3 has 13 amino acids. CDR3 bases: TGTGCCAGCAGTCAGACAGGGCCCACTGAAGCTTTCTTT. This codes for CASSQTGPTEAFF.

V and J are TRBV7-2 and TRBJ2-5; D not certain. The CDR3 spans 13 residues. Looked up from germline, CDR1 is SGHTA and CDR2 is FQGNSA. The ends were cut back, 3 bases at V and 2 bases at J, with 7 bases in the middle. The CDR3 DNA reads TGTGCCAGCAGCTTCGCTAGACAAGAGACCCAGTACTTC. Its protein is CASSFARQETQYF. The entire variable domain, with the rest obtained from reference TRBV7-2 and TRBJ2-5, is as follows: GAGVSQSPSNKVTEKGKDVELRCDPISGHTALYWYRQSLGQGLEFLIYFQGNSAPDKSGLPSDRFSAERTGGSVSTLTIQRTQQEDSAVYLCASSFARQETQYFGPGTRLLVL.

The CDR3 loop is CASSSRDATLMKTQYF. In DNA form, the CDR3 reads TGTGCCAGCAGCTCCCGGGACGCCACCTTAATGAAGACCCAGTACTTC. The J gene is TRBJ2-5, the V gene TRBV7-2; D could derive from TRBD1 or TRBD2 (5 bases each). V lost 4 bases and J 6 bases, leaving 21 bases between the germline ends. This CDR3 has 16 residues. Germline V gene data show CDR1 as SGHTA and CDR2 as FQGNSA.

The genes are TRBV5-1 and TRBJ1-1; unclear D gene. Germline values: CDR1 SGHRS, CDR2 YFSETQ. CDR3 length: 13 residues. The V and J ends lost 7 bases and 1 base respectively, with 11 bases between them. CDR3 in DNA: TGCGCCAGCTGCCCGGATCAGAACACTGAAGCTTTCTTT. It yields the protein CASCPDQNTEAFF.

The chain links TRBV5-6 to TRBJ2-1, with TRBD2 as a possible D gene (6 bases). Trimming left V 3 bases short and J 15 bases short, with 16 bases between. Germline values: CDR1 SGHDT, CDR2 YYEEEE. The CDR3 sequence is 12 residues long. Here the CDR3 DNA reads TGTGCCAGCAGCTCGCCCCGGGGACTTCCGTTCTTC. Its protein product is CASSSPRGLPFF.

This chain joins TRBV30 and TRBJ2-7; 9 positions match TRBD1. The J segment lost 4 bases and the V segment lost 4 bases, leaving 17 bases of the junction unmatched. In germline, CDR1 is GTSNPN, CDR2 SVGIG (reference sequence). The CDR3 covers 17 residues. The DNA for the CDR3 is TGTGCCTGGACGGGCGCGATTCGGGACAGGGTGAATTACGAGCAGTACTTC. As protein: CAWTGAIRDRVNYEQYF.

J is TRBJ2-7 and V is TRBV6-5, with a tentative D call TRBD2 (5 bases). Between the trimmed V and J ends, which lost 6 bases and 4 bases, there was a span of 13 bases. The germline V gene has CDR1 MNHEY and CDR2 SVGAGI. This CDR3 is 13 amino acids long. The CDR3 loop reads CASSPMSGYEQYF. The CDR3 DNA sequence: TGTGCCAGCAGCCCGATGTCGGGGTACGAGCAGTACTTC.

J is TRBJ2-5 and V is TRBV27, with 14 bases fitting TRBD2. The J call may be wrong; the DNA end is better matched by TRBJ2-7. This CDR3 is built from 18 residues. Germline CDR1 is MNHEY and CDR2 is SMNVEV (reference sequence). CDR3 in DNA: TGTGCCAGCAGTCTCCAGGGACTAGCGGGAGATGGGTCCTACGAGCAGTACTTC. Residues: CASSLQGLAGDGSYEQYF.

The rearrangement joins TRBV11-2 to TRBJ1-6; D gene unclear. This CDR3 comprises 14 residues. V lost 7 bases and J lost 2, with 9 bases in between. CDR1 is SGHAT and CDR2 is FQNNGV in the germline V gene. This chain's CDR3 is CASTAGTYNSPLHF. The CDR3 DNA reads TGTGCCAGCACCGCCGGGACCTATAATTCACCCCTCCACTTT.

The chain is built from TRBV5-4 and TRBJ2-5; D not certain. The germline V gene encodes CDR1 SGHNT and CDR2 YYREEE (reference sequence). V was trimmed by 4 bases and J by 1 base, leaving 8 bases between them. The CDR3 consists of 13 residues. In nucleotides, the CDR3 is TGTGCCAGCAGCCAAATGTCCCAAGAGACCCAGTACTTC. Protein product: CASSQMSQETQYF. The variable domain in full, completed from reference TRBV5-4 and TRBJ2-5, reads ETGVTQSPTHLIKTRGQQVTLRCSSQSGHNTVSWYQQALGQGPQFIFQYYREEENGRGNFPPRFSGLQFPNYSSELNVNALELDDSALYLCASSQMSQETQYFGPGTRLLVL.

The genes are TRBV7-8 and TRBJ2-6; possible D gene TRBD2, 7 bases. The CDR3 consists of 16 residues. CDR1 and CDR2 (germline): SGHVS, FQNEAQ. Trimming shortened V by 5 bases and J by 2 bases, and 13 bases separated the two germline ends. The CDR3 sequence is CASSHRGAAGANVLTF. For the CDR3, the DNA is TGTGCCAGCAGCCATCGGGGGGCTGCTGGGGCCAACGTCCTGACTTTC.

This chain links TRBV28 with TRBJ2-1, with a weak D call TRBD1 (6 bases). The CDR3 is 14 amino acids. Germline CDR1 is MDHEN and CDR2 is SYDVKM. V lost 5 bases, J lost 6 bases, and 14 bases lay in between. This CDR3 reads CASSPQTGFNEQFF. The CDR3, as DNA: TGTGCCAGCAGTCCTCAGACAGGTTTCAATGAGCAGTTCTTC.

The sample holds a few counts of this clone. The chain combines TRBV6-5 with TRBJ2-2; unclear D gene. This CDR3 spans 12 amino acids. Trimming shortened V by 8 bases and J by 0 bases, and 4 bases separated the two germline ends. From germline, CDR1 is MNHEY and CDR2 SVGAGI. CDR3 loop: CASGANTGELFF. CDR3 sequence (DNA): TGTGCCAGCGGAGCGAACACCGGGGAGCTGTTTTTT.

The chain links TRBV19 to TRBJ2-3, with a weak D call TRBD2 (6 bases). The CDR3 loop spans 18 amino acids. CDR1 and CDR2 (germline): LNHDA, SQIVND (reference sequence). Deletions cut 3 bases from V and 8 bases from J, with 27 bases between. The CDR3, as DNA: TGTGCCAGTAGTATTATGGGGCAAGGGCGGGATCGGGGCCTTACGCAGTATTTT. Its protein is CASSIMGQGRDRGLTQYF.

The chain joins TRBV6-5 to TRBJ2-3; D is unresolved. The CDR3 totals 11 residues. CDR1 MNHEY and CDR2 SVGAGI come from the germline V gene. The V end was cut by 5 bases, the J end by 6 bases, with 6 bases between. The CDR3, as DNA: TGTGCCAGCAGTGAAGGGGATACGCAGTATTTT. It specifies CASSEGDTQYF.